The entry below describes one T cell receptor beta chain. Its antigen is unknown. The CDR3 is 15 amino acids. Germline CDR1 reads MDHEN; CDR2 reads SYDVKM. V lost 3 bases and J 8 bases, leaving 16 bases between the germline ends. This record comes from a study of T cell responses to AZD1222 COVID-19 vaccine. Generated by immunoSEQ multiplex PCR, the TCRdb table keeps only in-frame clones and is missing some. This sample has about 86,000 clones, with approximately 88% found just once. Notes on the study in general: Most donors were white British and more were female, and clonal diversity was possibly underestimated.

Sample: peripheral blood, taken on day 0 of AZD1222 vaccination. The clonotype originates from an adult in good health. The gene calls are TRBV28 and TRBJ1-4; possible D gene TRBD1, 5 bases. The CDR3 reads CASSLSGTEGEKLFF. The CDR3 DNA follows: TGTGCCAGCAGTTTGTCCGGGACTGAGGGAGAAAAACTGTTTTTT.